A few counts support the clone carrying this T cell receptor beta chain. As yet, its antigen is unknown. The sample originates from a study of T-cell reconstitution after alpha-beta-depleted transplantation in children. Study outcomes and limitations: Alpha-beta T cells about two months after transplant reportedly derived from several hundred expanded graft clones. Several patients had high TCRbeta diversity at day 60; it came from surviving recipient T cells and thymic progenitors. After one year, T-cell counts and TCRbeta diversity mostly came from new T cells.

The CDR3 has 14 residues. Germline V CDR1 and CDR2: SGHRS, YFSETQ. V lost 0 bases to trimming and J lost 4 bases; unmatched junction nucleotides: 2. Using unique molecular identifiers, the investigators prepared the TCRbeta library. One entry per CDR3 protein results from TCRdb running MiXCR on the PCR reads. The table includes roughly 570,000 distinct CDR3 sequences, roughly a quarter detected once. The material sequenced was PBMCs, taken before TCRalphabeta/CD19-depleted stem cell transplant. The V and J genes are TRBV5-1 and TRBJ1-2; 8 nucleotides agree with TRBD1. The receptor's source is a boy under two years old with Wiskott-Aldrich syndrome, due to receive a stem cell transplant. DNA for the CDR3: TGCGCCAGCAGCTTGGAGACAGGGGTCTATGGCTACACCTTC. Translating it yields CASSLETGVYGYTF.